This paragraph reports one T cell receptor (beta chain). This receptor's antigen is unknown. Qualities for individual bases were not recorded, and no much larger clone is one base off. Sequences LGHNT (CDR1) and FRNRAP (CDR2) are obtained from the germline V gene. The junction carries 15 bases between V and J, which are trimmed by 3 bases and 1 base respectively. Reading from cysteine to phenylalanine, the CDR3 counts 16 amino acids. Solely the CDR3 DNA is kept, with 48 bases framed from the first base. Library method: 5' RACE. The listed sequencing device is NextSeq 500. The TCR library protocol attached unique molecular identifiers to individual cDNA molecules to correct for sequencing error and PCR bias. Both TCR alpha and beta chains were sequenced, and tight co-correlation was observed between alpha and beta sequence abundances in each sample. The paper's data handling went like this. Decombinator V4 was used to annotate the V gene, J gene and CDR3 of the TCR sequences. Expanded TCRs were defined as changing significantly between any two time points under a Poisson model with p below 0.0001. Abundances of TCRs were expressed as counts per million after normalisation to the total number of TCRs sequenced in each sample. TRAV1-2 paired with TRAJ12, TRAJ20 or TRAJ33 defined MAIT TCRs, while TRAV10 paired with TRAJ18 defined iNKT TCRs. VDJdb, accessed 1 November 2021, was searched for CMV, EBV and SARS-CoV-2 annotated TCRs, with TCRs annotated for multiple antigens excluded. TCRdb itself trimmed the public reads at Q25 with fastp, ran MiXCR and retained productive beta chains. CDR3 protein sequences are deduplicated, and each keeps its most common genes and DNA. The V and J calls were not made by the authors but by TCRdb's processing. Present in this sample are some 57,000 distinct CDR3 sequences, about a tenth of which were seen just once. The ten largest account for about a fifth of the sample.

The record originates from a study of early T cells in non-severe SARS-CoV-2 infection (dated by TCRdb to about 2021). About the full investigation: Because TCR sequencing relied on bulk RNA taken from unsorted whole blood, pairing of alpha and beta chains was not possible.

General conclusions and limits of the study: Matching against VDJdb was skewed toward anti-spike CD8 responses, likely underestimated virus-specific expansions, and missed private and CD4 specificities.

This was a case-control study nested in a cohort of healthcare workers in London, UK, who had nasopharyngeal swab PCR tests and blood samples taken every week. Healthcare workers were recruited during the week of the UK lockdown, between 23 and 31 March 2020, and followed weekly for up to 16 weeks. The sequencing sample was made of whole blood. The sequence came from an adult who was a healthcare worker with PCR-confirmed SARS-CoV-2 infection or an uninfected control (not recorded which). The rearrangement combines TRBV12-5 with TRBJ1-1; the D gene identity is not certain. The DNA sequence is TGTGCTAGTGGTTTCCTCCCGGGCCGATCGAACACTGAAGCTTTCTTT. This is translated as CASGFLPGRSNTEAFF.